This T cell receptor (beta chain) was observed in a study of blood T cell repertoires in COVID-19. Sequencing used immunoSEQ multiplex PCR; TCRdb keeps in-frame clones, though not all of them. The sample lists around 310,000 clones, over 75% occurring once. V shed 1 base and J 6 bases; nucleotides not matched to a gene: 6. This CDR3 is 15 amino acids long. The germline CDR1 and CDR2 sequences are LNHDA and SQIVND (reference sequence). Material for sequencing was peripheral blood. The chain couples TRBV19 to TRBJ2-5; the match to TRBD1 covers 9 bases. This receptor was identified in a woman aged 45-59 years with active or convalescent COVID-19. The CDR3 spells CASSIGGTGRKTQYF. In nucleotides, the CDR3 is TGTGCCAGTAGTATAGGGGGGACAGGGCGGAAGACCCAGTACTTC.